This T cell receptor (beta chain) was captured in a study of response to subunit inactivated influenza vaccine. Findings and caveats of the study: Authors proposed each seasonal influenza vaccination draws in few new T cells.

TCRdb reprocessed the RT-PCR reads via MiXCR and lists one record per CDR3 protein. The sample has roughly 520,000 distinct CDR3 sequences, around 25% seen once. In the case of this clonotype: Antigen: not known.

This sequence was found in a man aged 50 to 60 who received an inactivated influenza vaccine. Sequenced material: CD4+ T cells sorted from PBMCs, taken more than 4 days after vaccination.

The CDR3 here is CASSIYEGSNTEAFF. DNA of the CDR3: TGTGCCAGTAGTATTTATGAGGGTTCGAACACTGAAGCTTTCTTT. The J gene is TRBJ1-1, the V gene TRBV19; the D is unclear. With 3 bases removed from V and 1 base from J, the gap between germline ends came to 12 bases. Per the germline V gene, CDR1 is LNHDA and CDR2 is SQIVND (reference sequence). The CDR3 runs to 15 residues.